The present TCR beta chain was sequenced within a study of human T cells and chemical hapten exposure (dated by TCRdb to the early 2020s). About the full investigation: For sensitization, 2% DPC in acetone was applied to a 2 cm by 2 cm area of upper inner arm skin. Weekly therapeutic DPC doses were additionally applied to the scalp of patients throughout the approximately 24-week study period. Patch testing on the upper back used Finn chambers containing 0.01% DPC, with scoring done after 6 days according to International Contact Dermatitis Research Group standards. The patient cohort, mostly female, included alopecia areata with under or over 50% scalp involvement, alopecia totalis and alopecia universalis. Libraries were pooled for sequencing, and per-sample TCR yields varied mainly because of small differences in library volumes within the pool. Peripheral blood TCR repertoire changes were tracked in vivo in alopecia patients during primary and secondary sensitization to the hapten diphenylcyclopropenone (DPC). Blood samples were taken from patients before sensitization (week 0) and then at 2, 6 and about 24 weeks after DPC sensitization. Approximately 28 alopecia patients gave blood for TCR sequencing at one to four time points (pre-sensitization, 2, 6 and 24 weeks). What the research found in general, with its limitations: DPC sensitization did not change how many TCRs were above 1 in 1000 frequency, and no evidence was found of alterations in global repertoire structure. Repeated subsampling changed both the strength of the expansion versus patch-test correlation and the threshold at which the correlation became significant. A positive correlation was found between the number of PT1 expanded TCRs and patch test score, with significance reached at thresholds 8, 16 and 32 but not 4. Expanded TCRs formed significantly more large CDR3 similarity clusters than pre-sensitization or healthy control sets, consistent with antigen-driven responses. Alopecia, a presumed autoimmune disease, was present in all patients, so the immune response of the patients might differ from that of healthy individuals.

Libraries were constructed by RACE. Sequencing instrument: NextSeq 500. During library preparation, unique molecular identifiers were attached to individual cDNA molecules so that TCRs could be counted quantitatively and reproducibly. Each blood RNA sample was used to sequence both TCR alpha and TCR beta chains. Turning to the authors' computational methods: The median number of TCRs per sample was roughly 100,000, ranging from about 23,224 to 750,000. V, J and CDR3 annotation of the TCR reads was performed with the Decombinator software suite. Every sample was subsampled to the same number of TCRs (28,000) for the PS versus PT1 abundance plots. Expanded TCRs were defined as absent before sensitization and observed at least eight times at the 2-week time point. TCRdb's own reprocessing of the public reads used fastp at Q25 and MiXCR and kept productive beta chains. For every CDR3 protein sequence, its rows merge into one entry that carries the most common genes and DNA. The V and J calls and clone size are TCRdb's, not the authors'. The sample has tens of thousands of distinct CDR3 sequences on record, roughly 10% of them singletons. Of the sample, 2.5% falls within the top ten clones.

Per the publication, the time point label means: patch test 2, 6 weeks after DPC sensitization. The treatment or condition label, read with the paper, signifies: therapeutic diphenylcyclopropenone sensitization with weekly scalp DPC. At each patch-test visit, blood was drawn before the patch test was applied. Eligible patients were aged 18 to 70, diagnosed with alopecia, deemed suitable for DPC therapy, and excluded if pregnant. Total RNA was isolated from unfractionated whole blood collected in Tempus Blood RNA tubes. For CDR1 and CDR2, the germline V gene lists SQVTM and ANQGSEA. Relative to germline, V is 6 bases shorter and J is 3 bases shorter, with 11 bases between their ends. The CDR3 measures 12 amino acids from cysteine to phenylalanine. The retained sequence is limited to the CDR3, 36 bases, with the frame set at the first base. Remarks on this clonotype: Its recognized antigen is unknown. It has no much larger one-base neighbor in the sample; base qualities were not kept.

The sequencing used whole blood, collected in connection with sensitization to the hapten diphenylcyclopropenone (DPC). The rearranged chain carries TRBV29-1 and TRBJ2-5; tentative D gene TRBD1, with 7 bases matching. The source is a woman in her thirties with alopecia areata. Some clones in this sample may be carry-over from other donors' samples. The CDR3 sequence is CSVGRGEETQYF. The sequence in DNA is TGCAGCGTAGGCAGGGGGGAAGAGACCCAGTACTTC.